This T cell receptor beta chain is from a study of control samples from healthy donors and cancer patients. Trimming at V came to 0 bases and at J to 5 bases, leaving 6 bases not matched to a gene. CDR3 length: 15 residues. Sequencing used immunoSEQ multiplex PCR; TCRdb keeps in-frame clones, though not all of them. The top ten clones hold about 2.2% of a sample with about 70,000 clones, approximately 89% of them seen once. The sample holds a few counts of this clone. The TCR sequence derives from a woman between 45 and 60 years old with head and neck cancer. The V and J genes are TRBV5-3 and TRBJ2-7, with 9 bases that match TRBD1. TRBV5-3 belongs to the ORF category, with a function that is uncertain. Material for sequencing was PBMCs. In DNA, the CDR3 is TGTGCCAGAAGCTTGGCCCGGACAGGGGTTAACGAGCAGTACTTC. This codes for CARSLARTGVNEQYF.